These 21 T cell receptor beta chains were all obtained from the same sample, sequenced in a study of blood T cell repertoires in COVID-19. Some clones are missing from TCRdb's copy, which holds only in-frame ones; the method was immunoSEQ multiplex PCR. The data contain approximately 400,000 clones, 83% of them singletons. Sequencing was carried out using PBMCs or T cells enriched from blood (not recorded which). These TCRs come from a woman aged 45-59 years who had recovered from COVID-19.

This clone has a handful of counts. The rearrangement links TRBV4-1 to TRBJ1-4, with 9 nucleotides matching TRBD1. The CDR3 spans 16 residues. The J segment lost 6 bases and the V segment lost 0 bases, leaving 5 bases of the junction unmatched. Germline V gene data show CDR1 as MGHRA and CDR2 as YSYEKL. CDR3: CASSQDRGTGYEKLFF. In nucleotides, the CDR3 is TGCGCCAGCAGCCAAGATCGGGGGACAGGGTATGAAAAACTGTTTTTT.

The CDR3 coding sequence is TGCGCCAGCAGCCAAGTCGCAGGGCATCAGCCCCAGCATTTT. It yields the protein CASSQVAGHQPQHF. This rearrangement joins TRBV4-3 to TRBJ1-5, with D possibly TRBD1 on 5 matching bases. Trimming took 1 base from V and 5 from J, leaving 9 bases between them. The CDR3 sequence is 14 residues long. Germline values: CDR1 LGHNA, CDR2 YSLEER.

The V gene is TRBV7-9, the J gene TRBJ1-6; D might be TRBD1 (6 bases). V shed 5 bases and J shed 6 bases, with 11 bases lying between them. The CDR3 extends over 14 amino acids. Per germline, CDR1 SEHNR and CDR2 FQNEAQ (reference sequence). CDR3 nucleotides: TGTGCCAGCAGCCCAGGGGCGAGTAATTCACCCCTCCACTTT. Protein sequence: CASSPGASNSPLHF.

The chain recombines TRBV30 with TRBJ1-1; D unclear. This CDR3 contains 12 residues. Germline assignment: CDR1 GTSNPN and CDR2 SVGIG (reference sequence). The V and J ends lost 3 bases and 3 bases respectively, with 8 bases between them. In nucleotides, the CDR3 is TGTGCCTGGAGATTCAGGCACACTGAAGCTTTCTTT. This gives the protein CAWRFRHTEAFF.

The CDR3 region has the DNA TGTGCCAGCAGCTTCTCCACGGCAGGGAATACTGAAGCTTTCTTT. It specifies CASSFSTAGNTEAFF. The V gene is TRBV7-2, the J gene TRBJ1-1; a possible D gene is TRBD1 (5 bases). Germline V gene lookup returns CDR1 SGHTA and CDR2 FQGNSA. V shed 3 bases and J shed 5 bases, with 16 bases lying between them. This CDR3 is 15 amino acids long. Using reference TRBV7-2 and TRBJ1-1 for the parts outside the CDR3, the full variable domain is GAGVSQSPSNKVTEKGKDVELRCDPISGHTALYWYRQSLGQGLEFLIYFQGNSAPDKSGLPSDRFSAERTGGSVSTLTIQRTQQEDSAVYLCASSFSTAGNTEAFFGQGTRLTVV.

The chain has TRBV7-8 and TRBJ2-1; 12 bases agree with TRBD2. The CDR3 contains 19 residues. Per the germline V gene, CDR1 is SGHVS and CDR2 is FQNEAQ. V trimming: 4 bases; J trimming: 4 bases; junction bases outside the gene matches: 14. The DNA of the CDR3 is TGTGCCAGCAGCTCCCCCTACTATGTGACTAGCGGGAGTTACAATGAGCAGTTCTTC. Translated: CASSSPYYVTSGSYNEQFF.

The CDR3 is CASSHPGGGVKGSNTEAFF. For the CDR3, the DNA is TGTGCCAGCAGCCACCCAGGCGGCGGGGTTAAAGGGAGCAACACTGAAGCTTTCTTT. V gene TRBV4-2 combines with J gene TRBJ1-1; D ambiguous. Germline V gene sequence: CDR1 LGHNA, CDR2 YNFKEQ. The length of the CDR3 is 19 residues. V lost 3 bases, J lost 2 bases, and 25 bases lay in between.

The J gene is TRBJ1-2, the V gene TRBV2; no clear D. Trimming stripped 0 bases from V and 4 bases from J, with 12 bases between. Germline assignment: CDR1 SNHLY and CDR2 FYNNEI. This CDR3 has 15 residues. CDR3 region: CASSEALRGSYGYTF. The DNA for the CDR3 is TGTGCCAGCAGTGAAGCGCTTCGGGGTAGCTATGGCTACACCTTC.

This chain joins TRBV7-2 and TRBJ2-1; tentative D call: TRBD1 (5 bases). CDR1 and CDR2 (germline): SGHTA, FQGNSA. Trimming shortened V by 5 bases and J by 0 bases, and 17 bases separated the two germline ends. This CDR3 has 17 amino acids. The CDR3, as DNA: TGTGCCAGCAGCCCTCTGGGGCAGGGCGACTCCTACAATGAGCAGTTCTTC. It translates to CASSPLGQGDSYNEQFF.

The CDR3 spells CASSLPGQMNTEAFF. In DNA, the CDR3 is TGTGCCAGCAGTCTTCCGGGACAGATGAACACTGAAGCTTTCTTT. This sequence joins TRBV6-5 and TRBJ1-1; TRBD1 matches at 7 bases. Per the germline V gene, CDR1 is MNHEY and CDR2 is SVGAGI. Germline trimming cut 5 bases from V and 0 bases from J; bases unmatched to any gene: 6. This CDR3 is built from 15 residues.

J is TRBJ1-4 and V is TRBV21-1. TRBV21-1 is flagged as a pseudogene. The CDR3 spans 17 residues. CDR3 protein: CASSKAQAGGPNEKLFF. The CDR3 nucleotides are TGTGCCAGCAGCAAAGCACAGGCGGGGGGCCCTAATGAAAAACTGTTTTTT.

This clone has a handful of counts. The chain carries TRBV7-2 and TRBJ1-2; 9 positions match TRBD1. The CDR3 length is 17 residues. Per the germline V gene, CDR1 is SGHTA and CDR2 is FQGNSA. Losses at the gene ends were 3 bases for V and 0 bases for J; bases not matched to a gene: 8. The CDR3 nucleotides are TGTGCCAGCAGCTTCGACCCCCGGGACAGGGCTAACTATGGCTACACCTTC. Amino acid sequence: CASSFDPRDRANYGYTF.

The rearrangement links TRBV5-5 to TRBJ2-5, with 12 bases fitting TRBD2. The germline V gene encodes CDR1 SGHKS and CDR2 YYEKEE (reference sequence). This CDR3 contains 15 residues. J was trimmed by 5 bases and V by 0 bases; bases with no gene match: 2. The CDR3: CASSLGLAGAETQYF. Here the CDR3 DNA reads TGTGCCAGCAGCTTGGGACTAGCGGGAGCGGAGACCCAGTACTTC.

There are a few counts of this clone. The rearrangement joins TRBV5-1 to TRBJ2-5, with a weak D call TRBD1 (6 bases). Trimming removed 1 base at V and 2 bases at J, with 9 bases between. The CDR3 contains 14 residues. Germline-derived CDR1 and CDR2 are SGHRS and YFSETQ. The CDR3, as DNA: TGCGCCAGCAGCTTGTTTGGGACACAAGAGACCCAGTACTTC. It translates to CASSLFGTQETQYF. The whole variable domain, filled in from reference TRBV5-1 and TRBJ2-5, reads KAGVTQTPRYLIKTRGQQVTLSCSPISGHRSVSWYQQTPGQGLQFLFEYFSETQRNKGNFPGRFSGRQFSNSRSEMNVSTLELGDSALYLCASSLFGTQETQYFGPGTRLLVL.

The V call is TRBV7-2, the J call TRBJ1-2; a possible D gene is TRBD1 (6 bases). V lost 3 bases and J lost 4, with 24 bases in between. Germline values: CDR1 SGHTA, CDR2 FQGNSA. The CDR3 covers 18 residues. The CDR3 reads CASSFWGREAVPGYGYTF. The CDR3 nucleotides read TGTGCCAGCAGCTTTTGGGGGCGGGAGGCAGTTCCGGGCTATGGCTACACCTTC.

This chain joins TRBV13 and TRBJ1-1; possible D gene TRBD1, 5 bases. Trimming removed 7 bases from V and 2 bases from J, with 17 bases in between. The CDR3 runs to 15 residues. Germline V gives CDR1 PRHDT, CDR2 FYEKMQ (reference sequence). The CDR3 is CASTPMGGVNTEAFF. CDR3 bases: TGTGCCAGCACCCCGATGGGGGGAGTAAACACTGAAGCTTTCTTT. The full variable domain, its missing parts supplied by reference TRBV13 and TRBJ1-1, is AAGVIQSPRHLIKEKRETATLKCYPIPRHDTVYWYQQGPGQDPQFLISFYEKMQSDKGSIPDRFSAQQFSDYHSELNMSSLELGDSALYFCASTPMGGVNTEAFFGQGTRLTVV.

V usage is TRBV13 and J usage is TRBJ1-3, with a possible D match to TRBD1 (5 bases). Germline V CDR1 and CDR2: PRHDT, FYEKMQ (reference sequence). The length of the CDR3 is 15 residues. Trimming cost V 2 bases and J 1 base, with 9 bases left between them. For the CDR3, the DNA is TGTGCCAGCAGCTTAAGGGCAGGGTCTGGAAACACCATATATTTT. It specifies CASSLRAGSGNTIYF.

CDR3 residues: CASSRTGNYEQYF. For the CDR3, the DNA is TGTGCCAGCAGCCGGACTGGAAACTACGAGCAGTACTTC. V gene TRBV11-3 combines with J gene TRBJ2-7, with D maybe TRBD2 (5 bases). V lost 5 bases and J lost 3, with 11 bases in between. The CDR3 is 13 amino acids. The germline gives CDR1 SGHNT, CDR2 YENEEA.

The gene calls are TRBV4-1 and TRBJ1-2; D is possibly TRBD1 (5 bases). Deletions cut 0 bases from V and 4 bases from J, with 15 bases between. The CDR3 contains 16 residues. From germline, CDR1 is MGHRA and CDR2 YSYEKL. CDR3 loop: CASSQEIWRGSYGYTF. The CDR3 coding sequence is TGCGCCAGCAGCCAAGAAATCTGGAGGGGCAGCTATGGCTACACCTTC.

J is TRBJ1-2 and V is TRBV19, with 7 nucleotides matching TRBD1. Germline CDR1 LNHDA, CDR2 SQIVND (reference sequence). With V trimmed by 7 bases and J by 8 bases, 16 bases remained unmatched. The CDR3 spans 15 residues. The CDR3 DNA reads TGTGCCAGTATGGGGAATGGCAGGGGGGCCTTGGGCTACACCTTC. It specifies CASMGNGRGALGYTF.

The chain joins TRBV6-5 to TRBJ1-6; weak D call: TRBD1 (6 bases). The CDR3 has 13 amino acids. V lost 8 bases and J 5 bases, leaving 10 bases between the germline ends. CDR1 is MNHEY, CDR2 SVGAGI, per germline. The DNA of the CDR3 is TGTGCCAGCCGGACAGATAATAATTCACCCCTCCACTTT. It is translated as CASRTDNNSPLHF.